Each of the 21 T cell receptor beta chains below was sequenced from the same sample in a study of shared clonotypes between healthy human individuals. Assay used: immunoSEQ multiplex PCR; TCRdb lists only in-frame clones, some missing. The data hold fewer than 1.8 million clones, with less than 99% observed a single time. The sequenced sample consisted of naive CD4+ T cells sorted from blood. This sample's subset: CD45RA+ positively selected. These receptors were obtained from a man under 40 in good health.

V is TRBV7-2 and J is TRBJ2-4, with D unresolved. The V gene's germline CDR1 is SGHTA and CDR2 FQGNSA. The CDR3 loop spans 14 amino acids. The germline V and J ends were trimmed by 5 bases and 0 bases, with 8 bases remaining between them. The CDR3 loop reads CASSRRLAKNIQYF. The CDR3 DNA is TGTGCCAGCAGCCGGCGGCTAGCCAAAAACATTCAGTACTTC.

To note about this clone: Other DNA sequences in the sample encode the same CDR3. J is TRBJ2-7 and V is TRBV4-3; 9 bases are a match to TRBD1. The V gene's germline CDR1 is LGHNA and CDR2 YSLEER. J was trimmed by 3 bases and V by 3 bases; bases with no gene match: 0. The length of the CDR3 is 13 residues. In DNA, the CDR3 is TGCGCCAGCAGCCAGACAGGGGGCTACGAGCAGTACTTC. Translated: CASSQTGGYEQYF.

The chain has TRBV7-2 and TRBJ2-3, with 7 bases matching TRBD1. The trim removed 7 bases at V and 3 bases at J, leaving 16 bases unmatched. The CDR3 has 17 residues. Germline values: CDR1 SGHTA, CDR2 FQGNSA. CDR3 residues: CASNRPKGGFSTDTQYF. CDR3 DNA sequence: TGTGCCAGCAACCGTCCAAAAGGGGGCTTTAGTACAGATACGCAGTATTTT.

The rearrangement links TRBV5-1 to TRBJ2-7; 11 bases agree with TRBD2. J gave up 2 bases and V 3 bases, and 16 bases lay outside the gene matches. This CDR3 spans 19 amino acids. Looked up from germline, CDR1 is SGHRS and CDR2 is YFSETQ. The CDR3 DNA is TGCGCCAGCAGCTCGATCGGGACTAGCGGCAGTACAGCACCCTACGAGCAGTACTTC. This translates into CASSSIGTSGSTAPYEQYF. Full variable domain (remainder filled in from reference TRBV5-1 and TRBJ2-7): KAGVTQTPRYLIKTRGQQVTLSCSPISGHRSVSWYQQTPGQGLQFLFEYFSETQRNKGNFPGRFSGRQFSNSRSEMNVSTLELGDSALYLCASSSIGTSGSTAPYEQYFGPGTRLTVT.

The chain has TRBV7-2 and TRBJ1-1; 8 nucleotides agree with TRBD1. V shed 5 bases, J shed 5 bases, and the junction held 10 bases outside the gene matches. The CDR3 spans 15 residues. Germline CDR1 reads SGHTA; CDR2 reads FQGNSA. This chain's CDR3 is CASSPQGAVYTEAFF. The CDR3 DNA is TGTGCCAGCAGCCCCCAGGGGGCGGTATATACTGAAGCTTTCTTT. The complete variable domain, with remaining parts taken from reference TRBV7-2 and TRBJ1-1, reads GAGVSQSPSNKVTEKGKDVELRCDPISGHTALYWYRQSLGQGLEFLIYFQGNSAPDKSGLPSDRFSAERTGGSVSTLTIQRTQQEDSAVYLCASSPQGAVYTEAFFGQGTRLTVV.

The chain is built from TRBV2 and TRBJ2-7; D remains unclear. CDR1 and CDR2 from the germline V gene are SNHLY and FYNNEI. V was cut by 3 bases and J by 2 bases, with 14 bases left in between. The CDR3 extends over 15 amino acids. The CDR3 region is CASSDRLTSTYEQYF. CDR3 sequence (DNA): TGTGCCAGCAGTGATCGGCTAACTTCGACCTACGAGCAGTACTTC.

This clone has a handful of counts. This chain links TRBV18 with TRBJ2-2; no definite D call. Trimming shortened V by 3 bases and J by 9 bases, and 11 bases separated the two germline ends. The CDR3 extends over 13 amino acids. The germline V gene has CDR1 KGHSH and CDR2 LQKENI. The CDR3 region has the DNA TGTGCCAGCTCACCTTTGGACGCTAGGGAGCTGTTTTTT. Encoded protein: CASSPLDARELFF.

The chain recombines TRBV18 with TRBJ2-1, with 12 bases fitting TRBD1. This CDR3 contains 15 residues. With V trimmed by 2 bases and J by 9 bases, 5 bases remained unmatched. Per germline, CDR1 KGHSH and CDR2 LQKENI. CDR3 protein: CASSPKGTGGSEQFF. CDR3 bases: TGTGCCAGCTCACCAAAGGGGACAGGGGGCAGTGAGCAGTTCTTC. Drawing the rest from reference TRBV18 and TRBJ2-1, the complete variable domain is NAGVMQNPRHLVRRRGQEARLRCSPMKGHSHVYWYRQLPEEGLKFMVYLQKENIIDESGMPKERFSAEFPKEGPSILRIQQVVRGDSAAYFCASSPKGTGGSEQFFGPGTRLTVL.

A note on this clone: Germline and junction disagree at one end, which may indicate a read error. The chain joins TRBV4-1 to TRBJ1-5; no reliable D call. CDR1 and CDR2 from the germline V gene are MGHRA and YSYEKL. CDR3 length equals 15 residues. CDR3 loop: CASTQAEGINQPQHF. DNA of the CDR3: TGCGCCAGCACCCAAGCCGAGGGTATTAATCAGCCCCAGCATTTT.

A single count supports this clone. This chain joins TRBV2 and TRBJ2-1; possibly TRBD2 for D (5 bases). Looked up from germline, CDR1 is SNHLY and CDR2 is FYNNEI. Trimming pared 3 bases from V and 8 bases from J, leaving 14 bases between. The CDR3 sequence is 14 residues long. DNA of the CDR3: TGTGCCAGCAGTGATGGTGGGAGTAGGGATGAGCAGTTCTTC. It yields the protein CASSDGGSRDEQFF. The full variable domain, completed using reference TRBV2 and TRBJ2-1, is EPEVTQTPSHQVTQMGQEVILRCVPISNHLYFYWYRQILGQKVEFLVSFYNNEISEKSEIFDDQFSVERPDGSNFTLKIRSTKLEDSAMYFCASSDGGSRDEQFFGPGTRLTVL.

The rearrangement uses TRBV28 and TRBJ2-5; 9 bases match TRBD1. The CDR3 consists of 17 residues. CDR1 is MDHEN, CDR2 SYDVKM, per germline. V lost 3 bases and J lost 2; bases outside the gene matches: 10. The CDR3 DNA reads TGTGCCAGCAGTTTTGGCCGACTCGGACAGGGGCAAGAGACCCAGTACTTC. Translating it yields CASSFGRLGQGQETQYF.

The rearrangement joins TRBV7-2 to TRBJ2-1; 7 bases line up with TRBD2. Trimming cost V 5 bases and J 1 base; bases outside gene matches: 5. Germline assignment: CDR1 SGHTA and CDR2 FQGNSA. The length of the CDR3 is 15 residues. CDR3 in DNA: TGTGCCAGCAGCCGGACCGGGGGGTCCTACAATGAGCAGTTCTTC. This codes for CASSRTGGSYNEQFF.

CDR3 loop: CASSQDEAGEFGEQYF. The CDR3 DNA reads TGCGCCAGCAGCCAAGACGAGGCAGGGGAGTTTGGCGAGCAGTACTTC. The chain couples TRBV4-1 to TRBJ2-7, with D possibly TRBD1 on 6 matching bases. V lost 0 bases and J lost 6, with 18 bases in between. This CDR3 spans 16 amino acids. CDR1 is MGHRA, CDR2 YSYEKL, per germline.

J is TRBJ2-7 and V is TRBV29-1, with 8 nucleotides matching TRBD2. In germline, CDR1 is SQVTM, CDR2 ANQGSEA. Germline trimming cut 6 bases from V and 7 bases from J; bases unmatched to any gene: 11. The CDR3 consists of 13 residues. CDR3 bases: TGCAGCGTCCGATCCGGGACTAGTGGTGAGCAGTACTTC. This sequence encodes CSVRSGTSGEQYF.

This clone was detected only a few times. The V gene is TRBV7-3, the J gene TRBJ2-6; 9 nucleotides agree with TRBD1. Germline loops: CDR1 SGHTA, CDR2 FQGTGA. The CDR3 loop spans 16 amino acids. Losses at the gene ends were 4 bases for V and 2 bases for J; bases not matched to a gene: 3. CDR3 in amino acids: CASSSTGGTGANVLTF. CDR3 sequence (DNA): TGTGCCAGCAGCTCAACAGGGGGCACTGGGGCCAACGTCCTGACTTTC.

DNA for the CDR3: TGCGCCAGCAGCTTGTATAAAAGCGAAGAGACCCAGTACTTC. Protein: CASSLYKSEETQYF. The chain links TRBV5-1 to TRBJ2-5, with D unclear. V was pared by 1 base and J by 3 bases, with 10 bases between. This CDR3 comprises 14 residues. Looked up from germline, CDR1 is SGHRS and CDR2 is YFSETQ.

This chain uses TRBV5-4 with TRBJ2-1; D gene ambiguous. CDR1 is SGHNT, CDR2 YYREEE, per germline (reference sequence). This CDR3 has 16 residues. The V gene lost 6 bases and the J gene lost 0 bases, with 16 bases spanning the gap. CDR3 residues: CASTTRRFSSYNEQFF. In nucleotides, the CDR3 is TGTGCCAGCACTACGAGGCGATTTAGCTCCTACAATGAGCAGTTCTTC.

This sequence joins TRBV7-9 and TRBJ1-4; 7 bases are a match to TRBD1. The CDR3 length is 14 residues. CDR1 is SEHNR and CDR2 is FQNEAQ in the germline V gene (reference sequence). Losses at the gene ends were 2 bases for V and 8 bases for J; bases not matched to a gene: 5. The CDR3 region has the DNA TGTGCCAGCAGCTTAACTCGGACAGGCGAAAAACTGTTTTTT. This gives the protein CASSLTRTGEKLFF. Variable domain in full (rest from reference TRBV7-9 and TRBJ1-4): DTGVSQNPRHKITKRGQNVTFRCDPISEHNRLYWYRQTLGQGPEFLTYFQNEAQLEKSRLLSDRFSAERPKGSFSTLEIQRTEQGDSAMYLCASSLTRTGEKLFFGSGTQLSVL.

This clone appeared a single time. This chain joins TRBV18 and TRBJ2-2; 13 bases match TRBD2. The CDR3 covers 20 residues. Looked up from germline, CDR1 is KGHSH and CDR2 is LQKENI. Trimming took 2 bases from V and 3 from J; bases not matched to a gene: 12. DNA of the CDR3: TGTGCCAGCTCACCATATCCCAGGACTAGCGGGAGAAATGACACCGGGGAGCTGTTTTTT. Its translation is CASSPYPRTSGRNDTGELFF.

This sequence joins TRBV5-4 and TRBJ1-4; a weak D match, TRBD1 (5 bases). This CDR3 is built from 15 residues. V lost 0 bases, J lost 7 bases, and 13 bases lay in between. Germline CDR1 is SGHNT and CDR2 is YYREEE (reference sequence). The CDR3 DNA is TGTGCCAGCAGCTTGGAAGCGGGGCGGGCTGAAAAACTGTTTTTT. As protein: CASSLEAGRAEKLFF. The whole variable domain, remainder taken from reference TRBV5-4 and TRBJ1-4, is ETGVTQSPTHLIKTRGQQVTLRCSSQSGHNTVSWYQQALGQGPQFIFQYYREEENGRGNFPPRFSGLQFPNYSSELNVNALELDDSALYLCASSLEAGRAEKLFFGSGTQLSVL.

The rearrangement links TRBV4-1 to TRBJ2-2, with D tentatively TRBD1 (5 bases). Germline CDR1 reads MGHRA; CDR2 reads YSYEKL. The CDR3 extends over 14 amino acids. The germline V and J ends were trimmed by 3 bases and 9 bases, with 14 bases remaining between them. The CDR3 sequence: CASSHDPRARELFF. CDR3 nucleotide sequence: TGCGCCAGCAGCCATGACCCCAGGGCTAGGGAGCTGTTTTTT.